The table lists the clone carrying this T cell receptor beta chain with a count of one. Its cognate antigen is unknown. This CDR3 region has 14 residues. The germline gives CDR1 SGDLS, CDR2 YYNGEE. Trimming cost V 2 bases and J 3 bases; bases outside gene matches: 4. The sample comes from a study of OX40 agonist ivuxolimab in advanced cancers. Findings and limits, study-wide: Those patients achieving a partial response at 0.1-3.0 mg/kg showed among the lowest clonal expansion.

Sequencing was performed with immunoSEQ multiplex PCR; in TCRdb, only in-frame clones are kept and a portion is missing. The sample has around 63,000 clones, 79% seen once; the top ten hold 11%. The chain recombines TRBV9 with TRBJ2-7, with 8 positions matching TRBD2. The origin of this receptor is an adult with an advanced solid tumor such as melanoma, head and neck, liver or kidney cancer. Specimen: CD4+ or CD8+ T cells sorted from blood, collected in a trial of the OX40 agonist ivuxolimab. The CDR3 reads CASSVKRESYEQYF. Written as DNA, the CDR3 is TGTGCCAGCAGCGTCAAGCGGGAGAGCTACGAGCAGTACTTC.